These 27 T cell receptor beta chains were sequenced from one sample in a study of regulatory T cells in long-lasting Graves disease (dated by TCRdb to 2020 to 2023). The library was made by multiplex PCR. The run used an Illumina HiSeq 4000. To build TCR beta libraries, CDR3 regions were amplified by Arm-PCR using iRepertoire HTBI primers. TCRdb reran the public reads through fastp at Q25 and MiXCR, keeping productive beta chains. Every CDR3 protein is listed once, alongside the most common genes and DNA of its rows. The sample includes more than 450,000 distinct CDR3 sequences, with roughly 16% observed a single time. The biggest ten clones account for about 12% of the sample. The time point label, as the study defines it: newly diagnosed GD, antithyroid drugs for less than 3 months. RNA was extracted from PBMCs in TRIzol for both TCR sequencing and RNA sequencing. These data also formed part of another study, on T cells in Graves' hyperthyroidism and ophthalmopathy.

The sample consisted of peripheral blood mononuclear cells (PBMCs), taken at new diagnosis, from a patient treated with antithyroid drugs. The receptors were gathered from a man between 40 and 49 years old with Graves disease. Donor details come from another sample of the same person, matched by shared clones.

The CDR3 DNA is TGTGCCAGCAGTCTACGACTAGGACAGAGGAACACTGAAGCTTTCTTT. Its translation: CASSLRLGQRNTEAFF. V and J are TRBV12-3 or TRBV12-4 and TRBJ1-1; D might be TRBD1 (6 bases). Trimming cost V 5 bases and J 1 base, with 17 bases left between them. The CDR3 extends over 16 amino acids.

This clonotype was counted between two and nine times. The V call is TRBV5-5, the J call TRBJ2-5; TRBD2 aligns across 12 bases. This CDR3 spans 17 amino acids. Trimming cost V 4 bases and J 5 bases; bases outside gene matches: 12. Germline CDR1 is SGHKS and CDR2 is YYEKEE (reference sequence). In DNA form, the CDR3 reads TGTGCCAGCAGCGTCCCGCCTAGCGGGAGGGCGGGGGAGACCCAGTACTTC. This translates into CASSVPPSGRAGETQYF.

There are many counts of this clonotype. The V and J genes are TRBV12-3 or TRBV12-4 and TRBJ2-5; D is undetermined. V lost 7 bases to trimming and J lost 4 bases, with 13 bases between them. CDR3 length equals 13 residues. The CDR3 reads CASNPSSGETQYF. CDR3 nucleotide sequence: TGTGCCAGCAACCCATCCTCTGGAGAGACCCAGTACTTC.

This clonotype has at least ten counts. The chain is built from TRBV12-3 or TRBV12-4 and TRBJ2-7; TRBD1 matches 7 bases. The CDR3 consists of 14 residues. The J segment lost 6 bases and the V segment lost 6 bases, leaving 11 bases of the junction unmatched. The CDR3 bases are TGTGCCAGCAGCTCTACGACAGGGAGCTTCGAGCAGTACTTC. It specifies CASSSTTGSFEQYF.

This CDR3 is CASRGSGIYEQYF. The CDR3 region has the DNA TGTGCCAGCAGAGGATCCGGGATCTACGAGCAGTACTTC. The J gene is TRBJ2-7, the V gene TRBV6-1, with D perhaps matching TRBD2 (5 bases). The germline V gene has CDR1 MNHNS and CDR2 SASEGT. V lost 6 bases and J lost 3, with 12 bases in between. CDR3 size: 13 residues.

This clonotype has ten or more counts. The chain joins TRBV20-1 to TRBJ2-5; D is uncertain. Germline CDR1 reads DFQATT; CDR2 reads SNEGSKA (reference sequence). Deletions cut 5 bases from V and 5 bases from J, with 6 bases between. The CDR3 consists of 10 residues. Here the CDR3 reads CSAFEETQYF. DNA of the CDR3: TGCAGTGCTTTTGAGGAGACCCAGTACTTC.

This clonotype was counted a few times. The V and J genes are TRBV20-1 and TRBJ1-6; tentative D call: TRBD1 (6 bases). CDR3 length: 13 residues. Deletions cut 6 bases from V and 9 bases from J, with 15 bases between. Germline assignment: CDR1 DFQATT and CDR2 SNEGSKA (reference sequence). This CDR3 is CSADQGRSSPLHF. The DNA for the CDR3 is TGCAGTGCGGATCAGGGGCGGAGTTCACCCCTCCACTTT.

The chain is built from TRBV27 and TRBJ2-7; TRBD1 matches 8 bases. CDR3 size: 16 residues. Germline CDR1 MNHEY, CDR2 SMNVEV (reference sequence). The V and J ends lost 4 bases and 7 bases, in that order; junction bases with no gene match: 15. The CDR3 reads CASSSLPGQALREQYF. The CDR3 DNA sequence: TGTGCCAGCAGTTCTCTACCGGGACAGGCCTTGAGGGAGCAGTACTTC.

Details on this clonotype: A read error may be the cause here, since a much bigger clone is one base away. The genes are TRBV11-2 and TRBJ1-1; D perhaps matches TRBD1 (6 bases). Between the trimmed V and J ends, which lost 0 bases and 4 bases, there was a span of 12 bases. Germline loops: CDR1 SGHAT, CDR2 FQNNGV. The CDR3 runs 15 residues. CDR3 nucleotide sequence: TGTGCCAGCAGCTTAGATAGGACAGAGAGCACTGAAGCTTTCTTT. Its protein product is CASSLDRTESTEAFF.

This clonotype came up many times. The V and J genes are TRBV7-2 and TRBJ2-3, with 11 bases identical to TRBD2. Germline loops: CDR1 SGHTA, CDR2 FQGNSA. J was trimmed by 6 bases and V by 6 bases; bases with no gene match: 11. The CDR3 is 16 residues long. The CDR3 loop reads CASRRRLAGRGDTQYF. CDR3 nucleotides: TGTGCCAGCAGACGTAGACTAGCGGGACGAGGGGATACGCAGTATTTT.

The CDR3 bases are TGTGCCAGCAGTCCGCGGACTAGCGGGACTTACAACTACGAGCAGTACTTC. Translating it yields CASSPRTSGTYNYEQYF. The chain joins TRBV27 to TRBJ2-7, with 12 bases identical to TRBD2. Trimming removed 5 bases from V and 3 bases from J; junction bases left unmatched: 11. Germline V gene sequence: CDR1 MNHEY, CDR2 SMNVEV (reference sequence). The CDR3 covers 17 residues.

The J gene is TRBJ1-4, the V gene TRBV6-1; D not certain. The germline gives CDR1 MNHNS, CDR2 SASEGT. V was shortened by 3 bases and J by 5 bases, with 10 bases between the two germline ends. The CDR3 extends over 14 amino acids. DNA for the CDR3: TGTGCCAGCAGTGACCGGACGGGGAATGAAAAACTGTTTTTT. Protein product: CASSDRTGNEKLFF.

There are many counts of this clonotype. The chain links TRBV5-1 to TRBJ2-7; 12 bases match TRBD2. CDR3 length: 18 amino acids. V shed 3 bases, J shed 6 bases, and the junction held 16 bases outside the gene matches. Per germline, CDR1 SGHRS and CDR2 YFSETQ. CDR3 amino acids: CASSWGLAGNNQRGEQYF. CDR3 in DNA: TGCGCCAGCAGCTGGGGACTAGCGGGTAACAATCAGCGAGGCGAGCAGTACTTC.

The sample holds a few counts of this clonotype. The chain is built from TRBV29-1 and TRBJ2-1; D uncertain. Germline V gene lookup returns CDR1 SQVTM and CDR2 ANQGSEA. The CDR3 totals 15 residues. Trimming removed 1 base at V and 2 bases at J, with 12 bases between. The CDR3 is CSVEGVSKPYNEQFF. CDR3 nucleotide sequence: TGCAGCGTTGAAGGCGTCAGCAAGCCCTACAATGAGCAGTTCTTC.

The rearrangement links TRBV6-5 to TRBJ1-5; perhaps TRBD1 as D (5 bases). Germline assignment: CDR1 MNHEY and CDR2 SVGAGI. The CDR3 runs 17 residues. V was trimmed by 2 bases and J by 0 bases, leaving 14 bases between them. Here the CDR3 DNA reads TGTGCCAGCAGTTACCCAGACCGGGGGGATAGCAATCAGCCCCAGCATTTT. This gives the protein CASSYPDRGDSNQPQHF.

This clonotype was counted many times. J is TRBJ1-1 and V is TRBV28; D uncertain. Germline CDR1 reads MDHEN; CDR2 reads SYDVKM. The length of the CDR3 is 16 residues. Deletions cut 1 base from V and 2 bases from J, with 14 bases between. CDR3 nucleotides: TGTGCCAGCAGTTTATACACGAGATTCGACAACACTGAAGCTTTCTTT. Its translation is CASSLYTRFDNTEAFF. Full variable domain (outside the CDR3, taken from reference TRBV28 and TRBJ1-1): DVKVTQSSRYLVKRTGEKVFLECVQDMDHENMFWYRQDPGLGLRLIYFSYDVKMKEKGDIPEGYSVSREKKERFSLILESASTNQTSMYLCASSLYTRFDNTEAFFGQGTRLTVV.

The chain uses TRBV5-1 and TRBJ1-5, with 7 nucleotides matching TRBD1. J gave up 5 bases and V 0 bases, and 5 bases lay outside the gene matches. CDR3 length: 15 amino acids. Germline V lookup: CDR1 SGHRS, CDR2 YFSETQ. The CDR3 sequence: CASSLEAGGHQPQHF. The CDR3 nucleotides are TGCGCCAGCAGCTTGGAAGCAGGGGGTCATCAGCCCCAGCATTTT.

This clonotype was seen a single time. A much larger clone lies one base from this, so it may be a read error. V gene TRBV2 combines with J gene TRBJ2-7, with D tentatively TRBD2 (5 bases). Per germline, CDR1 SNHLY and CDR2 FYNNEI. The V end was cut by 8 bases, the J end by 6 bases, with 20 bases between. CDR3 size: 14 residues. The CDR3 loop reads CASALLGADAEQYF. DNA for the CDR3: TGTGCCAGCGCCCTTTTGGGAGCGGACGCCGAGCAGTACTTC.

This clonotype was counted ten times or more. This CDR3 is CASSSRYRTSSGANVLTF. The CDR3 DNA reads TGTGCCAGCAGTTCCCGGTACAGGACCAGCTCTGGGGCCAACGTCCTGACTTTC. The V and J genes are TRBV6-2 or TRBV6-3 and TRBJ2-6, with D possibly matching TRBD1 (5 bases). In germline, CDR1 is MNHEY, CDR2 SVGEGT. The CDR3 has 18 residues. Trimming shortened V by 4 bases and J by 0 bases, and 16 bases separated the two germline ends.

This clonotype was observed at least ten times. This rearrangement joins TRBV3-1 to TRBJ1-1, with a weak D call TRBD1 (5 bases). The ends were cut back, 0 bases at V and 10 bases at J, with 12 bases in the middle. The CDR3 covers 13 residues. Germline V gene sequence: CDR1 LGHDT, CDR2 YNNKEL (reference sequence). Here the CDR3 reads CASSQDLGGRAFF. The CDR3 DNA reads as TGTGCCAGCAGCCAAGATCTGGGGGGGAGAGCTTTCTTT.

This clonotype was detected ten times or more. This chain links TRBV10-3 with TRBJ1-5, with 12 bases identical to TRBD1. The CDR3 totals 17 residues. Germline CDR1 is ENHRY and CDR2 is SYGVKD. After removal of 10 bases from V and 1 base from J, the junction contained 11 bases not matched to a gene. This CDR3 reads CATAGTGGAGSNQPQHF. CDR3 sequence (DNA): TGTGCCACCGCAGGGACAGGGGGCGCCGGGAGCAATCAGCCCCAGCATTTT.

The CDR3 loop is CASRLAVTDTQYF. CDR3 coding DNA: TGCGCCAGCAGACTAGCGGTGACAGATACGCAGTATTTT. The J gene is TRBJ2-3, the V gene TRBV5-1, with 8 nucleotides matching TRBD2. After removal of 5 bases from V and 3 bases from J, the junction contained 2 bases not matched to a gene. The CDR3 consists of 13 residues. Germline values: CDR1 SGHRS, CDR2 YFSETQ.

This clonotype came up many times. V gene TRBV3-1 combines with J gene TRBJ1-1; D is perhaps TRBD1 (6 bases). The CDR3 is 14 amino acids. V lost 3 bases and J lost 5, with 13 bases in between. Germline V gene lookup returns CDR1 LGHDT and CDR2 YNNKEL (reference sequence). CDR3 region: CASSQVQGRTEAFF. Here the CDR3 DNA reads TGTGCCAGCAGCCAGGTACAGGGCAGGACTGAAGCTTTCTTT.

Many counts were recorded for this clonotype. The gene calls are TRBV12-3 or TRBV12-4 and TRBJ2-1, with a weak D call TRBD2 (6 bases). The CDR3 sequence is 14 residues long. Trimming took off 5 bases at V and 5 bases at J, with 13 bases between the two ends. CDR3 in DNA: TGTGCCAGCAGTACACGGGGCGGGAACAATGAGCAGTTCTTC. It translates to CASSTRGGNNEQFF.

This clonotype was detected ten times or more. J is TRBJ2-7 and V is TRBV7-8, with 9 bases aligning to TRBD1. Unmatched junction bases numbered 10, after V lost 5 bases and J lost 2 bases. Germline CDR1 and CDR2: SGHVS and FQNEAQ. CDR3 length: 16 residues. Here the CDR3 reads CASSPTWDRDAYEQYF. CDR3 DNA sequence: TGTGCCAGCAGCCCAACATGGGACAGGGACGCCTACGAGCAGTACTTC.

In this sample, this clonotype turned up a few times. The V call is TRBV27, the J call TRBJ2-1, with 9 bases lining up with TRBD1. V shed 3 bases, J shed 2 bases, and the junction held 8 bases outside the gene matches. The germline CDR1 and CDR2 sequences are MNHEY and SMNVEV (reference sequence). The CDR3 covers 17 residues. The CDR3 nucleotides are TGTGCCAGCAGTTTTACAGGGGGCGGGGAGCCCTACAATGAGCAGTTCTTC. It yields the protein CASSFTGGGEPYNEQFF.

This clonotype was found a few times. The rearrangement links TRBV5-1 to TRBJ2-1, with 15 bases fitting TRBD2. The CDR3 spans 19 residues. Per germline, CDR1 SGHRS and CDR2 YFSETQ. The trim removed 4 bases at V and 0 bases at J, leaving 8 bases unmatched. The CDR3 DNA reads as TGCGCCAGCAGCCGGGGACTAGCGGGAGGTCCTTCCTCCTACAATGAGCAGTTCTTC. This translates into CASSRGLAGGPSSYNEQFF.